The clone carrying this T cell receptor (beta chain) was seen only a few times. These data belong to a study of control samples from healthy donors and cancer patients. The CDR3 sequence is 14 residues long. Deletions cut 2 bases from V and 2 bases from J, with 9 bases between. Germline loops: CDR1 MNHNS, CDR2 SASEGT. Using immunoSEQ multiplex PCR, the repertoire was profiled, and TCRdb retains in-frame clones only, with some absent. The sample includes tens of thousands of clones, approximately 88% of them seen just once. The sample was blood. This TCR was recovered from a woman in her sixties or seventies in good health. V usage is TRBV6-1 and J usage is TRBJ1-1; weak D call: TRBD1 (5 bases). CDR3 amino acids: CASSEQGYNTEAFF. In nucleotides, the CDR3 is TGTGCCAGCAGTGAACAGGGTTACAACACTGAAGCTTTCTTT.